These 27 T cell receptor beta chains came from one sample sequenced in a study of Graves' ophthalmopathy and Graves' hyperthyroidism. Amplification of the TCR beta CDR3 regions used RNA transcripts (as template). HTBI primers were employed in first-round RT-PCR, then a second-round multiplex PCR followed. TCRdb reanalysed the multiplex PCR reads using MiXCR and keeps one entry per CDR3 protein. This sample has under 60,000 distinct CDR3 sequences, with roughly half found just once. The sequenced material came from peripheral blood. These receptors were collected from an adult woman with Graves' ophthalmopathy.

In its sample, this clonotype was seen once. Here the CDR3 omits its conserved ending phenylalanine or tryptophan, so a read error is the likely source. Because the CDR3's place on the DNA is in doubt, the DNA is left out and the CDR3 is given as listed by TCRdb. The genes are TRBV7-2 and TRBJ2-5; the D call of TRBD2 is as the table states it, not checked on the DNA. The CDR3 extends over 9 residues, inclusive of both ends. Germline loops: CDR1 SGHTA, CDR2 FQGNSA. The CDR3 here is CASSTSGTS.

This clonotype was detected ten times or more. The chain carries TRBV24-1 and TRBJ2-2; 7 bases map to TRBD2. CDR1 is KGHDR and CDR2 is SFDVKD in the germline V gene. Trimming at V came to 0 bases and at J to 3 bases, leaving 0 bases not matched to a gene. The CDR3 loop spans 15 amino acids. The CDR3 DNA reads TGTGCCACCAGTGATTTGGGACTAGACACCGGGGAGCTGTTTTTT. This translates into CATSDLGLDTGELFF.

This clonotype was seen repeatedly, ten times or more. The V call is TRBV4-3, the J call TRBJ2-7, with 7 bases matching TRBD2. The germline V gene encodes CDR1 LGHNA and CDR2 YSLEER. V lost 0 bases and J lost 3; bases outside the gene matches: 5. The CDR3 runs 15 residues. CDR3 sequence reads: CASSQESGEFYEQYF. The CDR3 nucleotides read TGCGCCAGCAGCCAAGAGAGCGGGGAATTCTACGAGCAGTACTTC.

Note on this clonotype: The germline gene is not matched at one end of the junction; a read error may be the cause. V gene TRBV24-1 combines with J gene TRBJ1-5; possible D gene TRBD1, 6 bases. CDR3 length: 16 residues. Germline loops: CDR1 KGHDR, CDR2 SFDVKD. The CDR3 sequence: CATSSLLGGLNQPQHF. The CDR3 coding sequence is TGTGCCACCAGTTCCCTCCTCGGGGGCTTGAATCAGCCCCAACATTTT.

This chain's CDR3 is CASSFTSFQETQYF. The CDR3, as DNA: TGTGCCAGCAGCTTTACTAGCTTCCAAGAGACCCAGTACTTC. The chain couples TRBV11-2 to TRBJ2-5; possible D gene TRBD2, 6 bases. This CDR3 has 14 residues. Germline lookup yields CDR1 SGHAT and CDR2 FQNNGV. V lost 3 bases and J lost 1, with 9 bases in between.

This clonotype is medium-sized by share. The chain combines TRBV10-3 with TRBJ2-6, with TRBD1 as a possible D gene (6 bases). The CDR3 has 15 residues. In germline, CDR1 is ENHRY, CDR2 SYGVKD. V was shortened by 3 bases and J by 2 bases, with 8 bases between the two germline ends. The CDR3 DNA sequence: TGTGCCATCAGTGATTCAGGGGCTGGGGCCAACGTCCTGACTTTC. This sequence encodes CAISDSGAGANVLTF.

This clonotype showed up just a few times. The V call is TRBV7-2, the J call TRBJ1-1, with unresolved D. The V end lost 1 base, the J end lost 3 bases, and 12 bases lay between the germline ends. This CDR3 spans 15 amino acids. Germline values: CDR1 SGHTA, CDR2 FQGNSA. The CDR3 region is CASSLDTRRDTEAFF. As DNA, the CDR3 is TGTGCCAGCAGCTTAGATACGAGGCGGGACACTGAAGCTTTCTTT.

Ten or more counts support this clonotype. The rearrangement uses TRBV6-5 and TRBJ1-2; D uncertain. Per the germline V gene, CDR1 is MNHEY and CDR2 is SVGAGI. Trimming left V 5 bases short and J 0 bases short, with 7 bases between. The CDR3 extends over 13 amino acids. CDR3 region: CASSRSANYGYTF. CDR3 nucleotides: TGTGCCAGCAGTCGGAGTGCTAACTATGGCTACACCTTC.

This clonotype was detected ten times or more. The rearrangement links TRBV7-3 to TRBJ2-7; TRBD2 matches 7 bases. The CDR3 runs 14 residues. The J segment lost 5 bases and the V segment lost 1 base, leaving 5 bases of the junction unmatched. Germline lookup yields CDR1 SGHTA and CDR2 FQGTGA. Here the CDR3 DNA reads TGTGCCAGCAGCTTAAGCGGGAGAAAGAACGAGCAGTACTTC. Translating gives CASSLSGRKNEQYF.

V usage is TRBV7-2 and J usage is TRBJ2-7, with D hard to call. Germline loops: CDR1 SGHTA, CDR2 FQGNSA. The CDR3 totals 13 residues. V was clipped by 5 bases and J by 1 base, with 9 bases between them. CDR3 residues: CASSAPPSYEQYF. CDR3 DNA: TGTGCCAGCAGCGCACCACCATCCTACGAGCAGTACTTC.

V gene TRBV14 combines with J gene TRBJ2-7; possibly TRBD2 for D (7 bases). Per germline, CDR1 SGHDN and CDR2 FVKESK. Trimming removed 2 bases from V and 6 bases from J, with 14 bases in between. CDR3 length: 14 residues. This CDR3 is CASSQTGGPVEQYF. The CDR3 nucleotides read TGTGCCAGCAGCCAAACGGGGGGCCCGGTCGAGCAGTACTTC.

The chain has TRBV10-2 and TRBJ2-7, with D uncertain. The CDR3 totals 11 residues. In germline, CDR1 is WSHSY, CDR2 SAAADI. The germline V and J ends were trimmed by 4 bases and 2 bases, with 3 bases remaining between them. CDR3 sequence: CASSVAYEQYF. The DNA for the CDR3 is TGCGCCAGCAGTGTGGCCTACGAGCAGTACTTC.

The CDR3 is CTGSLIGTGVTDTQYF. Written as DNA, the CDR3 is TGTACCGGCAGTCTAATCGGGACAGGGGTGACAGATACGCAGTATTTT. V and J are TRBV25-1 and TRBJ2-3; TRBD1 agrees at 10 bases. This CDR3 contains 16 residues. Germline CDR1 is MGHDK and CDR2 is SYGVNS.

The chain joins TRBV6-5 to TRBJ1-6; weak D call: TRBD1 (5 bases). Per the germline V gene, CDR1 is MNHEY and CDR2 is SVGAGI. This CDR3 has 14 amino acids. V gave up 2 bases and J gave up 10 bases, with 12 bases separating them. The CDR3 sequence is CASSYAGPNSPLHF. The CDR3 bases are TGTGCCAGCAGTTACGCAGGGCCTAACTCACCCCTCCACTTT.

About this clonotype: No conserved phenylalanine or tryptophan is present at the end of the CDR3, so a read error is the likely explanation. The chain couples TRBV6-5 to TRBJ2-3; TRBD2 matches at 7 bases. V was clipped by 10 bases and J by 0 bases; unmatched bases: 7. Looked up from germline, CDR1 is MNHEY and CDR2 is SVGAGI. CDR3 length equals 14 residues. As DNA, the CDR3 is TGTGCCACCTCCCGACTAGCAAGCACAGATACGCAGTATCTT. It yields the protein CATSRLASTDTQYL.

This clonotype appeared many times. The rearrangement links TRBV19 to TRBJ2-1; either TRBD1 or TRBD2 may fit D (5 bases each). The CDR3 covers 16 residues. In germline, CDR1 is LNHDA, CDR2 SQIVND (reference sequence). Trimming pared 3 bases from V and 0 bases from J, leaving 12 bases between. The chain's CDR3 is CASSILGRSSYNEQFF. CDR3 in DNA: TGTGCCAGTAGTATCCTGGGACGGAGCTCCTACAATGAGCAGTTCTTC.

The chain employs TRBV2 and TRBJ2-1, with TRBD2 matching 12 bases. After removal of 4 bases from V and 9 bases from J, the junction contained 7 bases not matched to a gene. The CDR3 runs to 15 residues. Per the germline V gene, CDR1 is SNHLY and CDR2 is FYNNEI. Here the CDR3 DNA reads TGTGCCAGCAGTGTCCCTAGCGGGAGGGCCTCTGAGCAGTTCTTC. Translating it yields CASSVPSGRASEQFF.

A note on this clonotype: A single base separates this from a much larger clone, so it may be a read error. The chain couples TRBV7-8 to TRBJ2-7; 8 bases match TRBD1. The CDR3 length is 13 residues. The junction had 2 bases not matched to a gene; V was cut back by 5 bases and J by 2 bases. The germline V gene encodes CDR1 SGHVS and CDR2 FQNEAQ. CDR3 loop: CASSQQGAYEQYF. The CDR3 DNA sequence: TGTGCCAGCAGCCAACAGGGGGCCTACGAGCAGTACTTC.

A remark on this clonotype: No conserved phenylalanine or tryptophan ends this CDR3, so it is likely a read error. Because the CDR3's place on the DNA is in doubt, the DNA is left out and the CDR3 is given as listed by TCRdb. The chain joins TRBV15 to TRBJ2-2; the DNA was not used to check the table's D call, TRBD1. Per germline, CDR1 LNHNV and CDR2 YYDKDF (reference sequence). The CDR3 region is 17 residues in length, termini included. The CDR3 region is CATSKLPGTGRHRGAVV.

By share, this clonotype ranks as medium-sized. J is TRBJ1-4 and V is TRBV24-1; D ambiguous. Germline V CDR1 and CDR2: KGHDR, SFDVKD. V lost 1 base and J 8 bases, leaving 10 bases between the germline ends. CDR3 size: 14 residues. CDR3 sequence: CATSDFPNGEKLFF. DNA for the CDR3: TGTGCCACCAGTGATTTCCCGAACGGAGAAAAACTGTTTTTT.

This chain links TRBV19 with TRBJ1-6; TRBD1 matches 7 bases. Per germline, CDR1 LNHDA and CDR2 SQIVND (reference sequence). The CDR3 loop spans 14 amino acids. V dropped 4 bases and J dropped 6; count of bases not matched to a gene: 3. Here the CDR3 DNA reads TGTGCCAGTAGTACGACAGGGACTAATTCACCCCTCCACTTT. Amino acid sequence: CASSTTGTNSPLHF.

This clonotype was observed at least ten times. The CDR3 sequence: CASSLVLGGMSEQYF. Written as DNA, the CDR3 is TGCGCCAGCAGCTTGGTTTTAGGGGGCATGAGCGAGCAGTACTTC. The chain employs TRBV5-1 and TRBJ2-7, with 7 bases aligning to TRBD1. The CDR3 length is 15 residues. Germline V gene sequence: CDR1 SGHRS, CDR2 YFSETQ. With 0 bases clipped from V and 6 bases from J, the junction kept 9 bases outside the gene matches.

V usage is TRBV20-1 and J usage is TRBJ1-5; unclear D gene. This CDR3 has 15 amino acids. Trimming left V 1 base short and J 3 bases short, with 13 bases between. The germline V gene encodes CDR1 DFQATT and CDR2 SNEGSKA (reference sequence). The CDR3 bases are TGCAGTGCTAGAGCTGAGGAACAACTCAATCAGCCCCAGCATTTT. Translating gives CSARAEEQLNQPQHF.

By sample fraction, this clonotype is medium-sized (0.01 to 0.1%). The chain couples TRBV7-3 to TRBJ2-7, with D hard to call. CDR3 size: 14 residues. Germline V lookup: CDR1 SGHTA, CDR2 FQGTGA. The V gene lost 5 bases and the J gene lost 2 bases, with 13 bases spanning the gap. CDR3 in DNA: TGTGCCAGCAGCCCAAATGCGAGCCCCTACGAGCAGTACTTC. It codes for CASSPNASPYEQYF.

This clonotype was counted ten times or more. The chain is built from TRBV2 and TRBJ2-7, with TRBD1 identical over 9 bases. Germline values: CDR1 SNHLY, CDR2 FYNNEI. V was pared by 2 bases and J by 5 bases, with 7 bases of the junction left unmatched. There are 15 residues in the CDR3. The chain's CDR3 is CASSENMDRGHEQYF. The CDR3 DNA reads TGTGCCAGCAGTGAAAACATGGACAGGGGACACGAGCAGTACTTC.

V and J are TRBV20-1 and TRBJ2-1; 7 positions match TRBD1. Trimming took 6 bases from V and 4 from J; bases not matched to a gene: 3. There are 12 residues in the CDR3. Germline CDR1 DFQATT, CDR2 SNEGSKA (reference sequence). The CDR3 DNA is TGCAGTGCCGGGACAGTTTACAATGAGCAGTTCTTC. This sequence encodes CSAGTVYNEQFF.

V and J are TRBV11-2 and TRBJ1-1; D ambiguous. The CDR3 contains 13 residues. The V gene lost 0 bases and the J gene lost 4 bases, with 6 bases spanning the gap. Germline CDR1 and CDR2: SGHAT and FQNNGV. CDR3 protein: CASSLERATEAFF. DNA for the CDR3: TGTGCCAGCAGCTTAGAAAGGGCCACTGAAGCTTTCTTT.